Shown below are 26 T cell receptor beta chains from a single sample sequenced in a study of cytomegalovirus exposure and HLA in healthy donors. PCR involved 60 Vbeta and 13 Jbeta primers. Measured with immunoSEQ multiplex PCR; TCRdb has only the in-frame clones, and not every one. Found here are 95,000 to 100,000 clones, under 80% of them singletons; the top ten hold approximately 6.4%. Sequences were obtained from PBMCs. These receptor sequences come from a man aged 35 to 55 in good health and CMV-seropositive.

The J gene is TRBJ2-7, the V gene TRBV5-1; the match to TRBD2 covers 7 bases. CDR3 length equals 14 residues. Losses at the gene ends were 6 bases for V and 0 bases for J; bases not matched to a gene: 6. Per the germline V gene, CDR1 is SGHRS and CDR2 is YFSETQ. DNA of the CDR3: TGCGCCAGCAACAGCGGGGCTGGCTCCTACGAGCAGTACTTC. Encoded protein: CASNSGAGSYEQYF.

This clone was counted only a few times. The chain uses TRBV2 and TRBJ1-6; D gene unclear. The germline V and J ends were trimmed by 3 bases and 8 bases, with 11 bases remaining between them. Germline CDR1 and CDR2: SNHLY and FYNNEI. The CDR3 is 14 amino acids. This chain's CDR3 is CASSEVTSDSPLHF. The CDR3 DNA is TGTGCCAGCAGTGAGGTCACTTCCGATTCACCCCTCCACTTT.

DNA for the CDR3: TGCGCCAGCAGCCAACGAGGGGGTGGCACAGATACGCAGTATTTT. As protein: CASSQRGGGTDTQYF. The genes are TRBV4-1 and TRBJ2-3; weak D call: TRBD1 (6 bases). V dropped 2 bases and J dropped 1 base, with 10 bases sitting between them. The length of the CDR3 is 15 residues. CDR1 is MGHRA and CDR2 is YSYEKL in the germline V gene.

The chain has TRBV13 and TRBJ2-7, with TRBD2 as a possible D gene (6 bases). Between the trimmed V and J ends, which lost 5 bases and 0 bases, there was a span of 17 bases. The CDR3 covers 16 residues. In germline, CDR1 is PRHDT, CDR2 FYEKMQ (reference sequence). This CDR3 is CASSLLRDSGSYEQYF. The CDR3, as DNA: TGTGCCAGCAGCCTACTTCGGGACTCAGGCTCCTACGAGCAGTACTTC.

The V gene is TRBV10-2, the J gene TRBJ1-1; a weak D match, TRBD1 (5 bases). Trimming took 2 bases from V and 3 from J, leaving 16 bases between them. Germline V gene lookup returns CDR1 WSHSY and CDR2 SAAADI. This CDR3 has 16 amino acids. CDR3 loop: CASSEAVDSADTEAFF. Here the CDR3 DNA reads TGCGCCAGCAGTGAGGCGGTTGACAGTGCGGACACTGAAGCTTTCTTT.

The chain has TRBV2 and TRBJ2-1, with a weak D call TRBD2 (7 bases). This CDR3 region has 16 residues. V was cut by 1 base and J by 0 bases, with 10 bases left in between. The germline gives CDR1 SNHLY, CDR2 FYNNEI. CDR3 DNA sequence: TGTGCCAGCAGTGAAGGGGGGGGCCTCTCCTACAATGAGCAGTTCTTC. Translated: CASSEGGGLSYNEQFF.

Only a few counts were recorded for this clone. The chain joins TRBV4-1 to TRBJ2-3; 10 bases align to TRBD1. The CDR3 contains 16 residues. The germline CDR1 and CDR2 sequences are MGHRA and YSYEKL. J was trimmed by 4 bases and V by 3 bases; bases with no gene match: 7. CDR3 nucleotide sequence: TGCGCCAGCAGCCATGGGGACAGGGGAGAGCCAGATACGCAGTATTTT. It yields the protein CASSHGDRGEPDTQYF.

This clone appeared a single time. The chain joins TRBV4-1 to TRBJ2-2, with TRBD1 matching 7 bases. Trimming took 6 bases from V and 2 from J; bases not matched to a gene: 6. There are 15 residues in the CDR3. Germline V gene data show CDR1 as MGHRA and CDR2 as YSYEKL. The CDR3 DNA reads as TGCGCCAGCAGGTACAGGGGATCTAACACCGGGGAGCTGTTTTTT. This sequence encodes CASRYRGSNTGELFF.

This chain joins TRBV5-1 and TRBJ2-5; D perhaps matches TRBD1 (6 bases). Germline CDR1 is SGHRS and CDR2 is YFSETQ. There are 14 residues in the CDR3. Trimming removed 0 bases at V and 4 bases at J, with 10 bases between. Here the CDR3 reads CASSLAATGETQYF. The CDR3 nucleotides are TGCGCCAGCAGCTTGGCCGCGACAGGAGAGACCCAGTACTTC.

J is TRBJ2-5 and V is TRBV5-1; D is ambiguous. The DNA end is more similar to TRBJ2-7, so the J call may be wrong. Per the germline V gene, CDR1 is SGHRS and CDR2 is YFSETQ. CDR3 length: 15 residues. DNA of the CDR3: TGCGCCAGCAGCCCTCCGCGCGGCTCCTCCTACGAGCAGTACTTC. It specifies CASSPPRGSSYEQYF.

Here the CDR3 reads CASSQDVAGVQPQHF. In DNA, the CDR3 is TGCGCCAGCAGCCAAGATGTGGCAGGGGTTCAGCCCCAGCATTTT. The V gene is TRBV4-1, the J gene TRBJ1-5; TRBD1 might be the D (6 bases). CDR1 is MGHRA, CDR2 YSYEKL, per germline. V dropped 0 bases and J dropped 6 bases, with 12 bases sitting between them. The CDR3 has 15 residues.

The chain is built from TRBV6-5 and TRBJ2-7; 11 nucleotides line up with TRBD2. After removal of 5 bases from V and 0 bases from J, the junction contained 3 bases not matched to a gene. This CDR3 has 15 amino acids. Germline lookup yields CDR1 MNHEY and CDR2 SVGAGI. The CDR3 loop reads CASSLGTSGSYEQYF. The CDR3 region has the DNA TGTGCCAGCAGTCTCGGGACTAGCGGCTCCTACGAGCAGTACTTC.

This clone has only a few counts. The V call is TRBV14, the J call TRBJ2-7, with 8 bases fitting TRBD1. Germline CDR1 SGHDN, CDR2 FVKESK. CDR3 length equals 14 residues. The junction had 7 bases not matched to a gene; V was cut back by 5 bases and J by 4 bases. The DNA of the CDR3 is TGTGCCAGCAGCATTCTGGACAGGGAGTACGAGCAGTACTTC. Translating gives CASSILDREYEQYF.

The rearrangement joins TRBV5-1 to TRBJ2-3; D is unresolved. CDR1 SGHRS and CDR2 YFSETQ come from the germline V gene. Trimming pared 0 bases from V and 2 bases from J, leaving 7 bases between. The CDR3 has 14 amino acids. The CDR3 coding sequence is TGCGCCAGCAGCTTGGTTGGAGCCACAGATACGCAGTATTTT. Amino acid sequence: CASSLVGATDTQYF.

The chain combines TRBV9 with TRBJ2-7; D uncertain. The CDR3 length is 15 residues. Germline V gene sequence: CDR1 SGDLS, CDR2 YYNGEE. Between the trimmed V and J ends, which lost 7 bases and 1 base, there was a span of 18 bases. CDR3 sequence: CASAFGGEPSYEQYF. The CDR3 coding sequence is TGTGCCAGCGCTTTTGGCGGAGAGCCTTCCTACGAGCAGTACTTC.

This rearrangement joins TRBV28 to TRBJ1-4, with 8 nucleotides matching TRBD1. The CDR3 is 15 residues long. The junction had 8 bases not matched to a gene; V was cut back by 4 bases and J by 7 bases. Germline CDR1 MDHEN, CDR2 SYDVKM. CDR3 bases: TGTGCCAGCAGTTCGCCGGGACAGGAGGCTGAAAAACTGTTTTTT. Protein product: CASSSPGQEAEKLFF.

CDR3 DNA: TGTGCCAGCAGTGGGGTGGGAGGAAATGAGCAGTTCTTC. As protein: CASSGVGGNEQFF. J is TRBJ2-1 and V is TRBV6-6; tentatively, D is TRBD2 (6 bases). This CDR3 has 13 amino acids. Trimming took off 5 bases at V and 7 bases at J, with 12 bases between the two ends. The germline V gene encodes CDR1 MNHNY and CDR2 SVGAGI (reference sequence).

The chain employs TRBV6-5 and TRBJ2-7, with 10 nucleotides matching TRBD2. CDR1 is MNHEY and CDR2 is SVGAGI in the germline V gene. The ends lost 4 bases at V and 6 bases at J; junction bases unmatched: 12. CDR3 length: 16 residues. Written as DNA, the CDR3 is TGTGCCAGCAGTTCCCTGAACCCCAGCGGGGGGGCCGAGCAGTACTTC. Translated: CASSSLNPSGGAEQYF.

This chain connects TRBV7-2 to TRBJ2-4; D is perhaps TRBD2 (5 bases). CDR1 SGHTA and CDR2 FQGNSA come from the germline V gene. This CDR3 is 14 amino acids long. V was trimmed by 5 bases and J by 6 bases, leaving 14 bases between them. The CDR3, as DNA: TGTGCCAGCAGCCGTGGACTGAACCCAAACATTCAGTACTTC. Its protein product is CASSRGLNPNIQYF.

This rearrangement joins TRBV6-4 to TRBJ2-5; D may be TRBD1 (5 bases). V was pared by 5 bases and J by 1 base, with 8 bases between. Germline CDR1 reads MRHNA; CDR2 reads SNTAGT. The CDR3 is made up of 13 amino acids. This chain's CDR3 is CASSPGAQETQYF. CDR3 bases: TGTGCCAGCAGTCCTGGGGCCCAAGAGACCCAGTACTTC.

V and J are TRBV11-2 and TRBJ2-7; TRBD1 agrees at 11 bases. Losses at the gene ends were 1 base for V and 12 bases for J; bases not matched to a gene: 5. The CDR3 is 13 amino acids. Looked up from germline, CDR1 is SGHAT and CDR2 is FQNNGV. DNA for the CDR3: TGTGCCAGCAGCTTAGGGGGGACAGGGGGACCGTACTTC. Its protein product is CASSLGGTGGPYF.

V is TRBV29-1 and J is TRBJ2-7; TRBD1 might be the D (6 bases). The germline CDR1 and CDR2 sequences are SQVTM and ANQGSEA. Trimming left V 4 bases short and J 3 bases short, with 13 bases between. The CDR3 covers 13 residues. In nucleotides, the CDR3 is TGCAGCGTTGTTGGGGGCGTCTTCTACGAGCAGTACTTC. It translates to CSVVGGVFYEQYF.

CDR3 loop: CASSLGASGTDTQYF. CDR3 sequence (DNA): TGTGCCAGCAGTTTGGGGGCTAGCGGGACGGATACGCAGTATTTT. This sequence joins TRBV28 and TRBJ2-3, with TRBD2 matching 9 bases. V dropped 3 bases and J dropped 6; count of bases not matched to a gene: 7. This CDR3 contains 15 residues. CDR1 is MDHEN, CDR2 SYDVKM, per germline.

This clone was picked up one time. The V gene is TRBV21-1, the J gene TRBJ1-4; the table's D call of TRBD1 was not tested on the DNA. TRBV21-1 constitutes a pseudogene. The CDR3 runs 15 residues. The CDR3 protein is CASSNRGRTNEKLFF. In DNA form, the CDR3 reads TGTGCCAGCAGCAACAGGGGAAGAACTAATGAAAAACTGTTTTTT.

The chain couples TRBV7-4 to TRBJ2-7, with 7 bases lining up with TRBD2. J gave up 7 bases and V 4 bases, and 13 bases lay outside the gene matches. The CDR3 consists of 15 residues. Germline V gene lookup returns CDR1 SGHVT and CDR2 SQSDAQ. The CDR3 bases are TGTGCCAGCAGCTCGCGACTAGCTTACATGAGGGAGCAGTACTTC. It codes for CASSSRLAYMREQYF.

The chain combines TRBV10-3 with TRBJ1-1; tentative D call: TRBD1 (5 bases). The length of the CDR3 is 12 residues. The V gene lost 3 bases and the J gene lost 10 bases, with 12 bases spanning the gap. CDR1 is ENHRY, CDR2 SYGVKD, per germline. The CDR3 DNA is TGTGCCATCAGTGAATGGGACTCCCGAGCTTTCTTT. This codes for CAISEWDSRAFF.